The clone carrying this T cell receptor beta chain occurred many times. Its antigen is currently unknown. This sample is drawn from a study of breast tumors, draining lymph nodes, adjacent tissues. Study findings and constraints: Findings are consistent with lymph node origin and intratumoral expansion of most tumor T cells. Tumor T cell lymph node origin was a supported hypothesis, not proven. Tumor TCR diversity was below lymph nodes but above nontumor tissue.

Axillary draining lymph nodes of breast cancer patients supplied the node samples. V was clipped by 5 bases and J by 0 bases, with 14 bases between them. CDR3 length: 15 amino acids. Germline CDR1 and CDR2: SGHAT and FQNNGV. TCRdb re-called the multiplex PCR reads with MiXCR, one entry per CDR3 protein. Of approximately 130,000 distinct CDR3 sequences listed, about 20% were seen once; the top ten hold 2.2%. The chain employs TRBV11-2 and TRBJ2-7, with D uncertain. The receptor was derived from a female donor with breast cancer. Some clones in this sample may be carry-over from other donors' samples. The sample was axillary lymph node tissue. In DNA, the CDR3 is TGTGCCAGCAGCGTGTCCGGCCCCGTCTCCTACGAGCAGTACTTC. Its protein product is CASSVSGPVSYEQYF.